Listed here is a single T cell receptor beta chain. Its cognate antigen is unknown. This specimen belongs to a study of PD-1 blockade in classical Hodgkin lymphoma. Study in general: Intravenous nivolumab at 3 mg/kg was given to patients every 2 weeks.

Generated by immunoSEQ multiplex PCR, the TCRdb table keeps only in-frame clones and is missing some. The table lists 25,000 to 30,000 clones, around four fifths of them singletons, with about a sixth in the top ten. Time point described: cycle 4 day 1 (C4D1), after six to seven weeks of nivolumab. Following autologous stem cell transplantation, relapse occurred in every patient, and exposure to brentuximab vedotin varied. Study results and caveats: Complete responders' diversity at baseline resembled that of newly diagnosed patients. Significantly greater TCR diversity emerged by C4D1 in CD4+ cells but not CD8+ cells. Exclusion covered patients beginning nivolumab under 1 year post-ASCT.

With 5 bases removed from V and 5 bases from J, the gap between germline ends came to 13 bases. Germline loops: CDR1 SGHRS, CDR2 YFSETQ. This CDR3 is built from 13 residues. This sequence was found in a human donor with classical Hodgkin lymphoma. This chain links TRBV5-1 with TRBJ1-1; D not resolved. Material: peripheral blood mononuclear cells (PBMCs), obtained before the fourth cycle of nivolumab. Here the CDR3 DNA reads TGCGCCAGCAGTCGGGAGGGAGAGACTGAAGCTTTCTTT. It codes for CASSREGETEAFF.